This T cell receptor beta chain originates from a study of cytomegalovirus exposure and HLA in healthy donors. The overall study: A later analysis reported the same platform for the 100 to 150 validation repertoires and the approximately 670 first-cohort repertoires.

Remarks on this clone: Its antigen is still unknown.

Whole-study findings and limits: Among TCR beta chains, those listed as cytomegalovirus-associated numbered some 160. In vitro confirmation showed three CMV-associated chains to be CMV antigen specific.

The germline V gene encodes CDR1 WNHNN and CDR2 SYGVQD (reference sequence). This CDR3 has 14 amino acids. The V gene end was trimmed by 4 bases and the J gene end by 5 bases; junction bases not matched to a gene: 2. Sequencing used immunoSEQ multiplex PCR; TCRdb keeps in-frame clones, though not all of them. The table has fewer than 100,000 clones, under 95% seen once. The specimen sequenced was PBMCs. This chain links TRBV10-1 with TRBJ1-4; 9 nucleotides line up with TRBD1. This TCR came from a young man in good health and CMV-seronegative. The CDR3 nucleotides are TGCGCCAGCAGTGGAGGACAGGGGAATGAAAAACTGTTTTTT. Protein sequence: CASSGGQGNEKLFF.